The T cell receptor beta chain described here comes from a study of cytomegalovirus exposure and HLA in healthy donors. Study-wide points: Generally TCR sequences proved uncommon, though certain public TCRs appeared in numerous donors.

About this clone: Its matching antigen is unknown.

Germline V lookup: CDR1 KGHSH, CDR2 LQKENI. The CDR3 loop spans 13 amino acids. V was cut by 4 bases and J by 6 bases, with 11 bases left in between. It was with 60 Vbeta and 13 Jbeta primers that the PCR ran. The protocol was immunoSEQ multiplex PCR, while the TCRdb copy is restricted to in-frame clones and leaves out a portion. This sample yields just over 60,000 clones, of which 87% are seen a single time; 1.4% belongs to the top ten. The sample taken for sequencing was PBMCs. The rearrangement uses TRBV18 and TRBJ2-3; weak D call: TRBD2 (6 bases). The TCR originated in a man aged 18 to 30 in good health and CMV-seronegative. The CDR3 sequence is CASSQTREDTQYF. CDR3 in DNA: TGTGCCAGCTCACAGACTAGAGAGGATACGCAGTATTTT.